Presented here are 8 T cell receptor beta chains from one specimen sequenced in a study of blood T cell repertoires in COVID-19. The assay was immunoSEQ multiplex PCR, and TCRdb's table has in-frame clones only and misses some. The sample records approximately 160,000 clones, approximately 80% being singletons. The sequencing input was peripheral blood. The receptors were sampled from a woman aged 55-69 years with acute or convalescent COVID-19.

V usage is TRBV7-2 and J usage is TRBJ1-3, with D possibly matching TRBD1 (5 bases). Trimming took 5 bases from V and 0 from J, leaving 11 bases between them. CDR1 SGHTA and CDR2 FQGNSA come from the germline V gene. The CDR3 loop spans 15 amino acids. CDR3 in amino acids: CASSRDRGSGNTIYF. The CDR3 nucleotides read TGTGCCAGCAGCCGTGACAGAGGCTCTGGAAACACCATATATTTT.

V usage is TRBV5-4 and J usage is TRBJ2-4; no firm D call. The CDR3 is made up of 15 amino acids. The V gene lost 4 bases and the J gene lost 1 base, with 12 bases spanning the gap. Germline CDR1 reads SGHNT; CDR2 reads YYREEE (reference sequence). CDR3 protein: CASSPADGAKNIQYF. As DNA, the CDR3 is TGTGCCAGCAGCCCGGCCGACGGGGCCAAAAACATTCAGTACTTC.

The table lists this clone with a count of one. In DNA form, the CDR3 reads TGTGCCATCAGTGGCCGGGACAGGGCGGAGACTGAAGCTTTCTTT. Its translation is CAISGRDRAETEAFF. This rearrangement joins TRBV10-3 to TRBJ1-1; 9 nucleotides align to TRBD1. In germline, CDR1 is ENHRY, CDR2 SYGVKD. After removal of 4 bases from V and 5 bases from J, the junction contained 8 bases not matched to a gene. CDR3 length: 15 residues.

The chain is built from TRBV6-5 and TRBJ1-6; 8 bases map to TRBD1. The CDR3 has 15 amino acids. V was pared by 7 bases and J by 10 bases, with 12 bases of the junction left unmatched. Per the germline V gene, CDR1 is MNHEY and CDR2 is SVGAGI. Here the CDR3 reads CASIKIGQGGSPLHF. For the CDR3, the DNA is TGTGCCAGCATCAAAATCGGACAGGGAGGATCACCCCTCCACTTT.

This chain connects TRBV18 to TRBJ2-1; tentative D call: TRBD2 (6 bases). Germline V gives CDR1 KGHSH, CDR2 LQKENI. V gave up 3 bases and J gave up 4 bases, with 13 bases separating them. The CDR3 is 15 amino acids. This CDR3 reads CASSPRDSGYNEQFF. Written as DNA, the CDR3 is TGTGCCAGCTCACCGCGGGACTCAGGTTACAATGAGCAGTTCTTC.

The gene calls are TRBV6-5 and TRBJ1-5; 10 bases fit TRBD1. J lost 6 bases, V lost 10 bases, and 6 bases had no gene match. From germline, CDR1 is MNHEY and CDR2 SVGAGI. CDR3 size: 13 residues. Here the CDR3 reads CATGTGASQPQHF. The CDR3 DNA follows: TGTGCCACAGGGACAGGGGCGAGTCAGCCCCAGCATTTT.

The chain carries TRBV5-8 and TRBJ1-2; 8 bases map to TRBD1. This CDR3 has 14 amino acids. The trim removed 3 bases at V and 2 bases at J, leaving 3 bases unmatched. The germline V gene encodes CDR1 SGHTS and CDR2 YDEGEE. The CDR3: CASSYGTGNYGYTF. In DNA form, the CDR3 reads TGTGCCAGCAGCTACGGGACAGGAAACTATGGCTACACCTTC. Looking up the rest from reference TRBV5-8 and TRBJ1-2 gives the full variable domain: EAGVTQSPTHLIKTRGQQATLRCSPISGHTSVYWYQQALGLGLQFLLWYDEGEERNRGNFPPRFSGRQFPNYSSELNVNALELEDSALYLCASSYGTGNYGYTFGSGTRLTVV.

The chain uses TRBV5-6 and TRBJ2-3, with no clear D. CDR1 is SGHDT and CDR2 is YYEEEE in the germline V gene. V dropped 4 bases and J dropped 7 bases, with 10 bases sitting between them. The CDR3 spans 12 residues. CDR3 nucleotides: TGTGCCAGCAGCAACGGGTTCAATACGCAGTATTTT. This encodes CASSNGFNTQYF.